This TCR beta chain was identified during a study of shared clonotypes between healthy human individuals. CDR1 and CDR2 from the germline V gene are SNHLY and FYNNEI. V shed 6 bases, J shed 1 base, and the junction held 3 bases outside the gene matches. This CDR3 has 16 amino acids. In this sample, this clone turned up once. The assay was carried out at the deep level. Unsorted PBMC replicate PCRs drew on 250 to 300 ng DNA, representing 30,000 to 35,000 T cell genomes. Ten immunoSEQ deep assay plates were used to sequence unsorted PBMC DNA. Only in-frame clones appear in the TCRdb table, and some are missing; sequencing was by immunoSEQ multiplex PCR. Here the sample spans about 460,000 clones, 70% to 80% being singletons.

The TCR originated in a woman aged 40 to 55 in good health. Some clones in this sample may be carry-over from other donors' samples. The specimen was PBMCs. The rearrangement joins TRBV2 to TRBJ2-5; TRBD2 agrees at 15 bases. This CDR3 is CASREGLAGGQETQYF. DNA of the CDR3: TGTGCCAGCAGGGAGGGACTAGCGGGAGGCCAAGAGACCCAGTACTTC.